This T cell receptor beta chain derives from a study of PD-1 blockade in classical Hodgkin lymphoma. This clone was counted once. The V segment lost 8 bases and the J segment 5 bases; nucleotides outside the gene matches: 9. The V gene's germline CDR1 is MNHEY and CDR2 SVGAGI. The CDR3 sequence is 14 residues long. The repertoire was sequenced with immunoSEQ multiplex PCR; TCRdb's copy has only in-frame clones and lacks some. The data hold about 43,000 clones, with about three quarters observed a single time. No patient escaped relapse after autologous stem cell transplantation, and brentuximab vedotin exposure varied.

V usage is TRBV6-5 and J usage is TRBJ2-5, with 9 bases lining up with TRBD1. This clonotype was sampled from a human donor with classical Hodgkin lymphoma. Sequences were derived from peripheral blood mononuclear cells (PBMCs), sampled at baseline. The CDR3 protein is CASSYRGLGETQYF. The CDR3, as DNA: TGTGCCAGCTCCTACAGGGGGCTAGGGGAGACCCAGTACTTC.